This T cell receptor (beta chain) was profiled in a study of T cells after yellow fever vaccination. Whole-study results and caveats: There was a possibility that FACS-sorted repertoires contained abundant clonotypes contaminating from the bulk population.

Many counts were recorded for this clonotype. Germline V gives CDR1 PRHDT, CDR2 FYEKMQ (reference sequence). This CDR3 region has 15 residues. V was cut by 0 bases and J by 9 bases, with 15 bases left in between. TCRdb re-analysed the 5' RACE reads in MiXCR, keeping a single row per CDR3 protein. The sample shows 50,000 to 65,000 distinct CDR3 sequences, approximately 7% of them seen only once. This specimen consisted of CD8+ T cells not binding an NS4B(214-222) dextramer, sorted from PBMCs, obtained roughly seven weeks after the first yellow fever vaccination. The sequence was collected from a man younger than 30 who received the YFV17D yellow fever vaccine. This chain uses TRBV13 with TRBJ2-1; weak D call: TRBD2 (6 bases). The CDR3 protein is CASSLGGTDEGEQFF. DNA for the CDR3: TGTGCCAGCAGCTTAGGCGGGACTGACGAGGGTGAGCAGTTCTTC.